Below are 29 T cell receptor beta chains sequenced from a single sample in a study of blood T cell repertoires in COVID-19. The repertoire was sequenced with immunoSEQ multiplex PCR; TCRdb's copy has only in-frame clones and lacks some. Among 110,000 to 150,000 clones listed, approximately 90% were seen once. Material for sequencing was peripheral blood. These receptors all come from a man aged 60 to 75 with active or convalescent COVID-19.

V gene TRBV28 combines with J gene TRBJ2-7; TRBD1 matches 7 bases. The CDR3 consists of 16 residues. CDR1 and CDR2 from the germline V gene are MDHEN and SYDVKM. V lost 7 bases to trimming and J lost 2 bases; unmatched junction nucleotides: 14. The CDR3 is CASNRDSLHVAYEQYF. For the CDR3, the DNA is TGTGCCAGCAACCGGGACAGCCTACACGTGGCCTACGAGCAGTACTTC.

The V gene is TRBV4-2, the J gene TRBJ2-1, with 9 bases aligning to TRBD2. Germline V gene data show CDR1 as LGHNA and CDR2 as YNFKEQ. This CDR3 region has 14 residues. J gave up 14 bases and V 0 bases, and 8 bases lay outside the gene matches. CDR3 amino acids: CASSQEGREGGEFF. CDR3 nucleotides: TGTGCCAGCAGCCAAGAAGGGCGGGAGGGTGGAGAGTTCTTC.

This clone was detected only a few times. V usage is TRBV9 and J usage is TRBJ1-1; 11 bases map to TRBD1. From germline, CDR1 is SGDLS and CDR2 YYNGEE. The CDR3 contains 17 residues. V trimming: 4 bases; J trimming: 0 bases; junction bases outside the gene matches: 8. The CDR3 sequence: CASSSGPGQGVNTEAFF. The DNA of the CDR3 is TGTGCCAGCAGCTCTGGACCGGGACAGGGGGTGAACACTGAAGCTTTCTTT.

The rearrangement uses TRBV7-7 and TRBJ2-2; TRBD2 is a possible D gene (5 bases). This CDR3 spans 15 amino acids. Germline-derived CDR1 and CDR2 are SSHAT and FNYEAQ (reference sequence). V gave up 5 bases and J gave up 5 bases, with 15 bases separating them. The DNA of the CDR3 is TGTGCCAGCAGCCCAATACTGGGGAGTACCGGGGAGCTGTTTTTT. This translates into CASSPILGSTGELFF.

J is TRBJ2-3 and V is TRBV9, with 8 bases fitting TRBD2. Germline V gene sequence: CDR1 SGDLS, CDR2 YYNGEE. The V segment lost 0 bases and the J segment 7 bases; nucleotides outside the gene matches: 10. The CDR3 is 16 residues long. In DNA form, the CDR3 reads TGTGCCAGCAGCGTAGATGGGCGGGGGGCCCCCCATACGCAGTATTTT. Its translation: CASSVDGRGAPHTQYF.

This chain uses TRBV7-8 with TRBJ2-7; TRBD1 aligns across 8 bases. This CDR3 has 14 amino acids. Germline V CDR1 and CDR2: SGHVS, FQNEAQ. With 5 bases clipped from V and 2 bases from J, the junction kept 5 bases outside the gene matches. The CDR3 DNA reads TGTGCCAGCAGCCCCAGGGGGCGGGCCTACGAGCAGTACTTC. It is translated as CASSPRGRAYEQYF.

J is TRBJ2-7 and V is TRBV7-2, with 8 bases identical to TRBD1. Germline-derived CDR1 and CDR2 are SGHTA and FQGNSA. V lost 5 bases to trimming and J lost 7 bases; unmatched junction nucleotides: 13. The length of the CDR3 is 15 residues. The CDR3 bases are TGTGCCAGCAGCATAGATACAGGGGGTTCGGGGGAGCAGTACTTC. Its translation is CASSIDTGGSGEQYF.

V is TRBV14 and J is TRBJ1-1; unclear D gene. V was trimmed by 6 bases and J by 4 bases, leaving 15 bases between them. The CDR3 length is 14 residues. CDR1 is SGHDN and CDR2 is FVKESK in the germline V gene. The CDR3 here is CASSQRVDSTEAFF. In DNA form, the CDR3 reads TGTGCCAGCAGTCAACGGGTGGATAGCACTGAAGCTTTCTTT.

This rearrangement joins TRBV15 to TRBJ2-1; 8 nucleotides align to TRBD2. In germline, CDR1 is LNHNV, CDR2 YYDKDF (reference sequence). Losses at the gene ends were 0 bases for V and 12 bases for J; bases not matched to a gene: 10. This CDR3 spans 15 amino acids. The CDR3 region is CATSREPGGPEGQFF. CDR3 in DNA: TGTGCCACCAGCAGAGAACCGGGAGGGCCGGAGGGGCAGTTCTTC.

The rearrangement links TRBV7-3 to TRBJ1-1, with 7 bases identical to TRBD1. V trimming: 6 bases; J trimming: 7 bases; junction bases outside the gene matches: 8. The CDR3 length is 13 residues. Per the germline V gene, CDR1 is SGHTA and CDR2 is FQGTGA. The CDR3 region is CASSSRQGGEAFF. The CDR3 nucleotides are TGTGCCAGCAGTTCCAGACAGGGCGGTGAAGCTTTCTTT.

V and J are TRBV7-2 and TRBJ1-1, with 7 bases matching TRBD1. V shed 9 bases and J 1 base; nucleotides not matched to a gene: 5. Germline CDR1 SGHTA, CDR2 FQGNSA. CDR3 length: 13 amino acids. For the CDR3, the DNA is TGTGCCAGTCAGACAGGGCGGAACACTGAAGCTTTCTTT. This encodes CASQTGRNTEAFF.

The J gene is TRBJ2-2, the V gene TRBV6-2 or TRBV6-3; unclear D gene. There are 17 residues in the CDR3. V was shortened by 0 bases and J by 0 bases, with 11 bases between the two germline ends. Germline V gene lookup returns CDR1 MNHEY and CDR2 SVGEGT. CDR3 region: CASSYSKLTANTGELFF. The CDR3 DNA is TGTGCCAGCAGTTACTCAAAGTTAACAGCGAACACCGGGGAGCTGTTTTTT.

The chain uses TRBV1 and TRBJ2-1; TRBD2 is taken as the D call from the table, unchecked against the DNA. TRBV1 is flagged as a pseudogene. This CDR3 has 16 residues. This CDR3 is CTSSQKSGGEYNEQFF. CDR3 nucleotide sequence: TGCACCAGCAGCCAAAAAAGCGGGGGCGAGTACAATGAGCAGTTCTTC.

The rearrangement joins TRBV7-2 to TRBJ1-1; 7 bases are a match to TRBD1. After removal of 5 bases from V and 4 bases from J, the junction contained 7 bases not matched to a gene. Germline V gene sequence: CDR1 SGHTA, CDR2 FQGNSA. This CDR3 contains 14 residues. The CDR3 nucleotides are TGTGCCAGCAGCCCGGGGACAGTGGGCACTGAAGCTTTCTTT. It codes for CASSPGTVGTEAFF.

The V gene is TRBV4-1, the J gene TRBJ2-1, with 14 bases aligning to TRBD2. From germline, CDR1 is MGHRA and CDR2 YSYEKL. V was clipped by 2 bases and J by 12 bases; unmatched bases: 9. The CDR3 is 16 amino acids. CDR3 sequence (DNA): TGCGCCAGCAGCCAACAGACTAGCGGGGGGGCCATCGGGCAGTTCTTC. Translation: CASSQQTSGGAIGQFF.

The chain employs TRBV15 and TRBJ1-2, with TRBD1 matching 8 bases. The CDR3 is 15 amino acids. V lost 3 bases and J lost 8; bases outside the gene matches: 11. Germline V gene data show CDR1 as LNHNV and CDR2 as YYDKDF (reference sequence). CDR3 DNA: TGTGCCACCAGCAGTGAATTGACAGGGGCTGAAGGCTACACCTTC. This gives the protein CATSSELTGAEGYTF.

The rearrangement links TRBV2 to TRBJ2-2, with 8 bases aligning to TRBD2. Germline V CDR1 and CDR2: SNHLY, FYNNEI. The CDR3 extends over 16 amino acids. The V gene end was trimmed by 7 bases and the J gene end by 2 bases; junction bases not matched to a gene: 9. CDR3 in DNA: TGTGCCAGCACCCCCACTAGCGGCGTTAACACCGGGGAGCTGTTTTTT. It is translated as CASTPTSGVNTGELFF.

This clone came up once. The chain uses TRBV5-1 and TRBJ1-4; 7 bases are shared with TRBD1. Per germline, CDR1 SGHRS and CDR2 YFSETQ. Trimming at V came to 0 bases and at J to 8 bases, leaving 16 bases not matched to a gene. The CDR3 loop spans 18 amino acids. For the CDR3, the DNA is TGCGCCAGCAGCTTGGACCCTCCGGGCAGGGGGGCGCGAGAAAAACTGTTTTTT. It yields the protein CASSLDPPGRGAREKLFF.

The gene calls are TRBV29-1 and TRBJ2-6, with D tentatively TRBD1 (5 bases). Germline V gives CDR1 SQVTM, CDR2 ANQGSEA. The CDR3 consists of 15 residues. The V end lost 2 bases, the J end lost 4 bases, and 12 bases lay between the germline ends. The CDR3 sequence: CSVELQGTGANVLTF. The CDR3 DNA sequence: TGCAGCGTTGAATTGCAGGGTACCGGGGCCAACGTCCTGACTTTC. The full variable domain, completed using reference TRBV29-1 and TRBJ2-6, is SAVISQKPSRDICQRGTSLTIQCQVDSQVTMMFWYRQQPGQSLTLIATANQGSEATYESGFVIDKFPISRPNLTFSTLTVSNMSPEDSSIYLCSVELQGTGANVLTFGAGSRLTVL.

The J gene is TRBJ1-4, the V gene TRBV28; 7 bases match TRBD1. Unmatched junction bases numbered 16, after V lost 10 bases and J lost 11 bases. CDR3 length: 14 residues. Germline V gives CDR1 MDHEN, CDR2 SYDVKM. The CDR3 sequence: CATKRDRDTGKLFF. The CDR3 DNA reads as TGTGCCACCAAAAGAGACAGGGACACGGGGAAACTGTTTTTT.

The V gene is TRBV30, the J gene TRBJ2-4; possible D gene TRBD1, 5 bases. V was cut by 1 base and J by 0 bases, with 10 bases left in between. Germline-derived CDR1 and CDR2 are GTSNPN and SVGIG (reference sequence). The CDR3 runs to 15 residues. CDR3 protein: CAWSADTLAKNIQYF. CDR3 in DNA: TGTGCCTGGAGTGCGGACACCCTAGCCAAAAACATTCAGTACTTC.

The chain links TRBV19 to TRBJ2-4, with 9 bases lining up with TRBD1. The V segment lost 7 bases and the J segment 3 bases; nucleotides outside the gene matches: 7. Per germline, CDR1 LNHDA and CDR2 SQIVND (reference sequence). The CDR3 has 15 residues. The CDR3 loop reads CASKRDRDDKNIQYF. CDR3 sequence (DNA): TGTGCCAGTAAGAGGGACAGGGACGACAAAAACATTCAGTACTTC.

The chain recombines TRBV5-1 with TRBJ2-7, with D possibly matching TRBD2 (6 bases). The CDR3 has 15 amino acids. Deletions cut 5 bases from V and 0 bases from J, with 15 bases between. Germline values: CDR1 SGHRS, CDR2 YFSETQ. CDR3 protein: CASSLGGTRSYEQYF. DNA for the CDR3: TGCGCCAGCAGTCTGGGAGGCACTCGCTCCTACGAGCAGTACTTC. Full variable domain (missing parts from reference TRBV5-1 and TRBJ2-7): KAGVTQTPRYLIKTRGQQVTLSCSPISGHRSVSWYQQTPGQGLQFLFEYFSETQRNKGNFPGRFSGRQFSNSRSEMNVSTLELGDSALYLCASSLGGTRSYEQYFGPGTRLTVT.

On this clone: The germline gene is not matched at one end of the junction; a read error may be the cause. The CDR3 loop is CASTPGGRDIPNEQFF. The DNA for the CDR3 is TGTGCTAGTACTCCGGGGGGACGGGACATACCGAATGAGCAGTTCTTC. V and J are TRBV19 and TRBJ2-1, with D maybe TRBD2 (7 bases). Per the germline V gene, CDR1 is LNHDA and CDR2 is SQIVND (reference sequence). The length of the CDR3 is 16 residues.

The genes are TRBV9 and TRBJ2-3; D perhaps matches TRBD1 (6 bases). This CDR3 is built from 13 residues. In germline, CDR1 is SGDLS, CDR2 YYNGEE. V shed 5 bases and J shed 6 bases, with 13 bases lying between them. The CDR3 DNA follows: TGTGCCAGCAGTCGACAGGTGCCGGATACGCAGTATTTT. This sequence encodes CASSRQVPDTQYF.

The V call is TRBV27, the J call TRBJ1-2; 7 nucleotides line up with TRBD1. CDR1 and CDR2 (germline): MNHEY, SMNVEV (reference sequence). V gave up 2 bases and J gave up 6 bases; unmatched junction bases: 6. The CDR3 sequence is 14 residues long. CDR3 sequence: CASSLRTGRHGYTF. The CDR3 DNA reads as TGTGCCAGCAGTTTAAGGACAGGAAGGCATGGCTACACCTTC.

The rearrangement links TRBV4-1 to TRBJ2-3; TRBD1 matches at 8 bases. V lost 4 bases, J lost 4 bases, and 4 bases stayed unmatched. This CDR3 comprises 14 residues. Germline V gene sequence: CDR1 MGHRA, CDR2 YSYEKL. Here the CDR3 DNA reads TGCGCCAGCAGCCTCCTACAGGGGGCAGATACGCAGTATTTT. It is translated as CASSLLQGADTQYF.

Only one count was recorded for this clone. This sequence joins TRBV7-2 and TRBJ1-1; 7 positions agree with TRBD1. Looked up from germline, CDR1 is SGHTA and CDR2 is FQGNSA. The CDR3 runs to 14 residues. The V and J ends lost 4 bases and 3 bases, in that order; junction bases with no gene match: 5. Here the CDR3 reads CASSSRQGYTEAFF. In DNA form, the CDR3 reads TGTGCCAGCAGCTCCCGACAGGGTTACACTGAAGCTTTCTTT.

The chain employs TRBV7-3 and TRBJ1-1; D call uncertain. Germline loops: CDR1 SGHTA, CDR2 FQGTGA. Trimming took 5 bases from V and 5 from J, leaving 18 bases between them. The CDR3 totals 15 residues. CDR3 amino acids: CASSVRAGSTTEAFF. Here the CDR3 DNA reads TGTGCCAGCAGCGTAAGGGCGGGGTCCACGACTGAAGCTTTCTTT. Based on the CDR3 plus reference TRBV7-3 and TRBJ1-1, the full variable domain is GAGVSQTPSNKVTEKGKYVELRCDPISGHTALYWYRQSLGQGPEFLIYFQGTGAADDSGLPNDRFFAVRPEGSVSTLKIQRTERGDSAVYLCASSVRAGSTTEAFFGQGTRLTVV.